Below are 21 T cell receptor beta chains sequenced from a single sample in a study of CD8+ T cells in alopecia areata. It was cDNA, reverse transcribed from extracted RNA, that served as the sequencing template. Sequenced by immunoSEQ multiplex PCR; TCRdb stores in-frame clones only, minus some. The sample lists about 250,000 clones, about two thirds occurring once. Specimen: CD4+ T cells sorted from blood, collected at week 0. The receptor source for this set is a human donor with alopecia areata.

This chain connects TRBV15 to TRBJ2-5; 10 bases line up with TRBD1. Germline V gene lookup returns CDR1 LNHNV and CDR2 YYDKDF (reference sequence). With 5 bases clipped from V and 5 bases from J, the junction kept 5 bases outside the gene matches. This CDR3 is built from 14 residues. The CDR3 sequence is CATSPGQGVETQYF. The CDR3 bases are TGTGCCACCAGCCCTGGACAGGGGGTGGAGACCCAGTACTTC.

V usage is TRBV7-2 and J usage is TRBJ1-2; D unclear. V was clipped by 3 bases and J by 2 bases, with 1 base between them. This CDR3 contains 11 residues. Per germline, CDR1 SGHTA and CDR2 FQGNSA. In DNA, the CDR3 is TGTGCCAGCAGCTTGAACTATGGCTACACCTTC. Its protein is CASSLNYGYTF.

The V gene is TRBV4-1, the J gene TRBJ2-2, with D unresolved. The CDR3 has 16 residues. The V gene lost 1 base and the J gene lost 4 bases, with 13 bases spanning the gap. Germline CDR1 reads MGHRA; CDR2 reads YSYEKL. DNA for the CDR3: TGCGCCAGCAGCCAAGGCCCCCGCGGTGGCACCGGGGAGCTGTTTTTT. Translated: CASSQGPRGGTGELFF.

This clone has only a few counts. The CDR3 is CASPSYRVHEQFF. The CDR3, as DNA: TGCGCCAGCCCTTCTTACAGGGTCCATGAGCAGTTCTTC. This chain uses TRBV5-1 with TRBJ2-1; D is possibly TRBD1 (6 bases). CDR3 length equals 13 residues. The germline V gene encodes CDR1 SGHRS and CDR2 YFSETQ. Trimming pared 7 bases from V and 8 bases from J, leaving 16 bases between.

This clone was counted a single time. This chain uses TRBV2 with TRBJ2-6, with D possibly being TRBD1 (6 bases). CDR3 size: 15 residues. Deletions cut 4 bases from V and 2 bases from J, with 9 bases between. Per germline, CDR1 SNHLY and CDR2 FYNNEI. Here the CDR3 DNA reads TGTGCCAGCAGTGTGGGGACAACTGGGGCCAACGTCCTGACTTTC. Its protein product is CASSVGTTGANVLTF.

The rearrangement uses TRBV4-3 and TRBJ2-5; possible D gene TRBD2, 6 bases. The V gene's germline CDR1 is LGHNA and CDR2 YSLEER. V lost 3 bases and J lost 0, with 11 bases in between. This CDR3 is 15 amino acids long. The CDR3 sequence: CASSQGRGYQETQYF. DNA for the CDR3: TGCGCCAGCAGCCAGGGCCGGGGGTACCAAGAGACCCAGTACTTC.

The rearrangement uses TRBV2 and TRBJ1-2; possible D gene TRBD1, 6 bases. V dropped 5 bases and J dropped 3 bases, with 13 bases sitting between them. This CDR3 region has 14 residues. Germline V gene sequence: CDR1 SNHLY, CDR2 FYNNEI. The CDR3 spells CASSFTAGDYGYTF. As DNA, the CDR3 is TGTGCCAGCAGTTTTACAGCAGGGGACTATGGCTACACCTTC.

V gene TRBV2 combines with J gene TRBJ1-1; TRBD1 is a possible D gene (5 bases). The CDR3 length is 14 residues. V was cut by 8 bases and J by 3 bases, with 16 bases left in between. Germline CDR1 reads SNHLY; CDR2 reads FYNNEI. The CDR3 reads CASRYTGGYTEAFF. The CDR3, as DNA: TGTGCCAGCCGGTACACGGGGGGATACACTGAAGCTTTCTTT. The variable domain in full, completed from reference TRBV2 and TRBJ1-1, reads EPEVTQTPSHQVTQMGQEVILRCVPISNHLYFYWYRQILGQKVEFLVSFYNNEISEKSEIFDDQFSVERPDGSNFTLKIRSTKLEDSAMYFCASRYTGGYTEAFFGQGTRLTVV.

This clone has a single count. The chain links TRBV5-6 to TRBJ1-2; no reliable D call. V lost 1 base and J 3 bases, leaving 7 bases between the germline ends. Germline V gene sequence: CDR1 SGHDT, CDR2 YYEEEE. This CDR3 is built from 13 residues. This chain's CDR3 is CASSLWDDYGYTF. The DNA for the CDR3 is TGTGCCAGCAGCTTGTGGGATGACTATGGCTACACCTTC.

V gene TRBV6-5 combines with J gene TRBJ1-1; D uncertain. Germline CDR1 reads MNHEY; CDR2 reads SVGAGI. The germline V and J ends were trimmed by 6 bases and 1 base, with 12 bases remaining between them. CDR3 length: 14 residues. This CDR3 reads CASRPLRGNTEAFF. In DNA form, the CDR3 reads TGTGCCAGCAGGCCCCTTCGGGGGAACACTGAAGCTTTCTTT.

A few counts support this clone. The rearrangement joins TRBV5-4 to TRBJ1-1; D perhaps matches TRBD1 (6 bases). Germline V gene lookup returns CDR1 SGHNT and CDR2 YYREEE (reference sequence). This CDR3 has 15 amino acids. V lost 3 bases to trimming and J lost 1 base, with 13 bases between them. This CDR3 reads CASSSRTTGNTEAFF. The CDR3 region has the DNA TGTGCCAGCAGCTCACGGACGACAGGGAACACTGAAGCTTTCTTT.

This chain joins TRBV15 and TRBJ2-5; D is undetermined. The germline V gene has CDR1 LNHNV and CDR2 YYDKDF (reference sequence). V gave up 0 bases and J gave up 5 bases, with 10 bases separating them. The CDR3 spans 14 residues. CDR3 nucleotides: TGTGCCACCAGCAGAGATCTAGGTCGGGAGACCCAGTACTTC. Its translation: CATSRDLGRETQYF.

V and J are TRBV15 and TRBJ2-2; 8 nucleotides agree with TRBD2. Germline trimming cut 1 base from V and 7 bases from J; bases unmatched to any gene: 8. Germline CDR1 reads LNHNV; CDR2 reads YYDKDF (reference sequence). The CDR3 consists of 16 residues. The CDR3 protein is CATSRAPGGAIGELFF. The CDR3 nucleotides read TGTGCCACCAGCAGAGCCCCGGGGGGGGCGATCGGGGAGCTGTTTTTT.

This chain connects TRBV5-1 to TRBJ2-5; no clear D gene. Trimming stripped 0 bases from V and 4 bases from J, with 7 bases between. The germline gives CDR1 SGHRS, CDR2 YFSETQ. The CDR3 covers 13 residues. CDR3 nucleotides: TGCGCCAGCAGCTTGGAACAGTTAGAGACCCAGTACTTC. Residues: CASSLEQLETQYF.

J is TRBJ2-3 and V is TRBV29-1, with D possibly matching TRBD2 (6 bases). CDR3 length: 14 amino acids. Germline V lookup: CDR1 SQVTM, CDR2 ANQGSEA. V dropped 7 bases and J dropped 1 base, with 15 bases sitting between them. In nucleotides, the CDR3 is TGCAGCGCTGAGAGGGGAGGAGGCACAGATACGCAGTATTTT. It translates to CSAERGGGTDTQYF.

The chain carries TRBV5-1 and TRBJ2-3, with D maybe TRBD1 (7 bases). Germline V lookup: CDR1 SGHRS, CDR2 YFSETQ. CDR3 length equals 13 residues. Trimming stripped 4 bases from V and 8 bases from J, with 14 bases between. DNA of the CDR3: TGCGCCAGCAGCAGTGCGGGACAGCCTACGCAGTATTTT. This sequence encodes CASSSAGQPTQYF.

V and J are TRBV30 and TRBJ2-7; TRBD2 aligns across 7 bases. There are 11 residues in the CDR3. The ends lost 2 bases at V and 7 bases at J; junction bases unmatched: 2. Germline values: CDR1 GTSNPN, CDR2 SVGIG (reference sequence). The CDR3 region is CAWSLGGEQYF. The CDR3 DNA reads TGTGCCTGGAGTTTGGGGGGGGAGCAGTACTTC.

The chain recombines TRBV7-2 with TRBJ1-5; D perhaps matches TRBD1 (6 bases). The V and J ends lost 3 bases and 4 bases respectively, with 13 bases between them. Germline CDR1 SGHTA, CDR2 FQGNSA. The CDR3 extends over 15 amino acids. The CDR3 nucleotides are TGTGCCAGCAGCTTGAATCCAGGACAGAATCAGCCCCAGCATTTT. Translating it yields CASSLNPGQNQPQHF.

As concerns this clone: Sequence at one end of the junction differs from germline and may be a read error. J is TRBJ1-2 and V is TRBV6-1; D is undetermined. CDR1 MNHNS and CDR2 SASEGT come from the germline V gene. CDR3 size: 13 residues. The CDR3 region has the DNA TGTGCCAGCAGCCCCACGCAACAGACAACAACTATCTTC. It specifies CASSPTQQTTTIF.

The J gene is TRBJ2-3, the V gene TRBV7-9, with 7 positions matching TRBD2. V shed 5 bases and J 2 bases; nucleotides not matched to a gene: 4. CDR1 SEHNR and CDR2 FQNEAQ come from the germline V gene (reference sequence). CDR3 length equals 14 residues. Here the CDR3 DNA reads TGTGCCAGCAGCCTCAGCGGGAACACAGATACGCAGTATTTT. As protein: CASSLSGNTDTQYF.

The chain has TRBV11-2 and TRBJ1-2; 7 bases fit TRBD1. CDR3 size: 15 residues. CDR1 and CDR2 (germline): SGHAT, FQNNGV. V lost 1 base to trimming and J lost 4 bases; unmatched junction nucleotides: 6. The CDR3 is CASSLGRQGTYGYTF. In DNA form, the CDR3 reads TGTGCCAGCAGCTTAGGCCGACAGGGTACCTATGGCTACACCTTC.